These T cell receptor beta chains were read from a single sample in a study of beta chain features in type 1 diabetes. The repertoire was sequenced with immunoSEQ multiplex PCR; TCRdb's copy has only in-frame clones and lacks some. The sample lists 600,000 to 700,000 clones, 13% occurring once. What was sequenced was naive CD4+ T cells from blood. The receptors shown here come from a man between 18 and 35 years old with type 1 diabetes. Each CDR3 is given with its conserved first and last residue. A D gene is named only where the DNA matches it firmly. Size is stated for part of the rows, as once, few or many counts, or as a class when the clone is expanded.

D	V	J	size	DNA	CDR3
TRBD1	TRBV19	TRBJ1-1	NA	TGTGCCAGTAGTGAAGACAGGGTTAACACTGAAGCTTTCTTT	CASSEDRVNTEAFF
NA	TRBV6-1	TRBJ1-1	few	TGTGCCAGCAGTGCTAGTCAGACAGGTCTAACTGAAGCTTTCTTT	CASSASQTGLTEAFF
NA	TRBV7-9	TRBJ2-3	few	TGTGCCAGCAGCTTAGCGCGGACTAGCACAGATACGCAGTATTTT	CASSLARTSTDTQYF
TRBD1	TRBV7-6	TRBJ1-2	NA	TGTGCCAGCAGCTTACAACAGGGGGATGGCTACACCTTC	CASSLQQGDGYTF
NA	TRBV6-1	TRBJ2-1	few	TGTGTCTCCGGGACCTTCAATGAGCAGTTCTTC	CVSGTFNEQFF
NA	TRBV10-3	TRBJ2-5	NA	TGTGCCATCAGTGACGGGAGACAGGGTGGAGAGACCCAGTACTTC	CAISDGRQGGETQYF
NA	TRBV7-2	TRBJ2-2	NA	TGTGCCAGCAGCTTAGCGGCGAGGGGAAACACCGGGGAGCTGTTTTTT	CASSLAARGNTGELFF
NA	TRBV13	TRBJ2-5	NA	TGTGCCAGCAGCCCCTACTCCCGGGACCCAAGCCGTTTGTACTTC	CASSPYSRDPSRLYF
NA	TRBV6-5	TRBJ2-7	few	TGTGCCAGCAGTTACGGAGGGGGGCCAGGGGACGAGCAGTACTTC	CASSYGGGPGDEQYF
NA	TRBV6-5	TRBJ2-3	once	TGTGCCAGCACCACGGAGGGTGCTGGCACAGATACGCAGTATTTT	CASTTEGAGTDTQYF
NA	TRBV6-5	TRBJ2-7	few	TGTGCCAGCAGTTACTCGAAAACGGGCCCCTACGAGCAGTACTTC	CASSYSKTGPYEQYF
NA	TRBV7-2	TRBJ2-7	NA	TGTGCCAGCAGCCGGGACATCAGACTGCCCTACGAGCAGTACTTC	CASSRDIRLPYEQYF
TRBD1	TRBV15	TRBJ2-7	NA	TGTGCCACCAGCAGAGATCGGGACAGCCTTTACGAGCAGTACTTC	CATSRDRDSLYEQYF
NA	TRBV5-1	TRBJ2-7	few	TGCGCCAGCAGTAGTTTGTATCAGGACAGCCCTTCCTACGAGCAGTACTTC	CASSSLYQDSPSYEQYF
NA	TRBV30	TRBJ1-1	NA	TGTGCCTGGACAGTCAACACTGAAGCTTTCTTT	CAWTVNTEAFF
NA	TRBV30	TRBJ2-2	many	TGTGCCTGGAGTGTTGCCCTGAACACCGGGGAGCTGTTTTTT	CAWSVALNTGELFF
TRBD2	TRBV27	TRBJ2-5	few	TGTGCCAGCAGTCCCCGTCTAGCGGGCGGGGAGACCCAGTACTTC	CASSPRLAGGETQYF
TRBD1	TRBV27	TRBJ2-4	NA	TGTGCCACCAGGAAGAGGACAGGGGATCTTGGGGAAAACATTCAGTACTTC	CATRKRTGDLGENIQYF
NA	TRBV29-1	TRBJ1-2	NA	TGCAGCGTTGAAGATGACACTACGGTTGGCTACACCTTC	CSVEDDTTVGYTF
NA	TRBV4-1	TRBJ1-5	few	TGCGCCAGCAGCCAAGGGGGCCCCCAGCCCCAGCATTTT	CASSQGGPQPQHF
NA	TRBV7-9	TRBJ1-1	few	TGTGCCAGCAGCTTACTTGGGCAGACGAACACTGAAGCTTTCTTT	CASSLLGQTNTEAFF
TRBD1	TRBV5-1	TRBJ1-2	NA	TGCGCCAGCAGCACCAGTGACAGGGGAGGCTACACCTTC	CASSTSDRGGYTF
NA	TRBV28	TRBJ2-7	few	TGTGCCAGCAGTTACTCACAGGTTACTACCTACGAGCAGTACTTC	CASSYSQVTTYEQYF
TRBD1	TRBV7-2	TRBJ1-2	NA	TGTGCCAGCAGCCTACAACAGGGGGGAAACTATGGCTACACCTTC	CASSLQQGGNYGYTF